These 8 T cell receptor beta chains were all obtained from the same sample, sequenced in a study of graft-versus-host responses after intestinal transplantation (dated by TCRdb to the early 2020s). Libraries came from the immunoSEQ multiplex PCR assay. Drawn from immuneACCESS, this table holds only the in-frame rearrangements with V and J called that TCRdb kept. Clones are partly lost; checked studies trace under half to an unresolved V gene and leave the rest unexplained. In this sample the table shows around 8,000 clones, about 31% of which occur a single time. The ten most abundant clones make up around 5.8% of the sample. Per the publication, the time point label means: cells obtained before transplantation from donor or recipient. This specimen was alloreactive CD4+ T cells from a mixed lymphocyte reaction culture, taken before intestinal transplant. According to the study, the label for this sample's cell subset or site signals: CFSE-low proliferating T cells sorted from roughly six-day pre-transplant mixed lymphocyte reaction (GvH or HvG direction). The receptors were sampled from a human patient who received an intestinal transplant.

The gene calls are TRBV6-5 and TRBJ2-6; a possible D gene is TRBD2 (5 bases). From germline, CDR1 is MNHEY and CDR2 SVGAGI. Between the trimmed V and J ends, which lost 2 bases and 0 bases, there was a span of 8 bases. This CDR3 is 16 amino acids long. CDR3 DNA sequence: TGTGCCAGCAGTTACGGAGGAGCCTCTGGGGCCAACGTCCTGACTTTC. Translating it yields CASSYGGASGANVLTF.

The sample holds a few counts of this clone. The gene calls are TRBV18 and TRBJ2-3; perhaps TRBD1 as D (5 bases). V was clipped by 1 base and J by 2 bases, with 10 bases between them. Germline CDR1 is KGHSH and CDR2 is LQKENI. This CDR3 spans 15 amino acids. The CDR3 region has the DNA TGTGCCAGCTCACCACGGGGCGGTTCCACAGATACGCAGTATTTT. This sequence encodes CASSPRGGSTDTQYF.

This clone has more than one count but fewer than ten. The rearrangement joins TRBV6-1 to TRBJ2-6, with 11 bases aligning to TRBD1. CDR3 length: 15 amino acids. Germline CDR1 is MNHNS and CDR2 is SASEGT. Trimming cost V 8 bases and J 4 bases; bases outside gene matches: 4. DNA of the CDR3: TGTGCCAGCGGCGGACAGGGGGCCGGGGCCAACGTCCTGACTTTC. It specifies CASGGQGAGANVLTF.

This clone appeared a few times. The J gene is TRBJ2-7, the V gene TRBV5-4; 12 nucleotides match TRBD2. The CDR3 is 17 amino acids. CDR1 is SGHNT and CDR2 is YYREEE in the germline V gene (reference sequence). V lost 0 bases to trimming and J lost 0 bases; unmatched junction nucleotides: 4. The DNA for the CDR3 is TGTGCCAGCAGCTTGGGGGGACTAGCGGGCAGCTCCTACGAGCAGTACTTC. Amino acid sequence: CASSLGGLAGSSYEQYF.

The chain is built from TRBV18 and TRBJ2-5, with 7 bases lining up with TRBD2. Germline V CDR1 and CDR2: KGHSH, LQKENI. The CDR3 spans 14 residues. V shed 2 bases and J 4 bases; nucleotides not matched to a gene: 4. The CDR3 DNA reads TGTGCCAGCTCACCATCGCGGGGGTTAGAGACCCAGTACTTC. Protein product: CASSPSRGLETQYF.

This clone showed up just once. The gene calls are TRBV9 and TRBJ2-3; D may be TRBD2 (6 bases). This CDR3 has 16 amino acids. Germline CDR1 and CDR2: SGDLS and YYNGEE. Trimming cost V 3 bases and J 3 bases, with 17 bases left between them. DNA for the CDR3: TGTGCCAGCAGCGAGCCAACCGGGGGAGGTACAGATACGCAGTATTTT. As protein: CASSEPTGGGTDTQYF.

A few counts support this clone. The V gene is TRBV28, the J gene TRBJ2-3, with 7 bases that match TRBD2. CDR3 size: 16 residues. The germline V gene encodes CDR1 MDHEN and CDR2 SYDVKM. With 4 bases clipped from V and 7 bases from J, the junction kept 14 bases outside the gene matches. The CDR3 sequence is CASSSPASGNMNTQYF. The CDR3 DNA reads TGTGCCAGCAGTTCCCCAGCTAGCGGAAACATGAATACGCAGTATTTT.

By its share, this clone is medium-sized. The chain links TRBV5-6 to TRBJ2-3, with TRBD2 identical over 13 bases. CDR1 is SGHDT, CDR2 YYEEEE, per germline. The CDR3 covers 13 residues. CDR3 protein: CAAGLAGTDTQYF. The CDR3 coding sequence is TGTGCGGCGGGACTAGCGGGGACAGATACGCAGTATTTT.